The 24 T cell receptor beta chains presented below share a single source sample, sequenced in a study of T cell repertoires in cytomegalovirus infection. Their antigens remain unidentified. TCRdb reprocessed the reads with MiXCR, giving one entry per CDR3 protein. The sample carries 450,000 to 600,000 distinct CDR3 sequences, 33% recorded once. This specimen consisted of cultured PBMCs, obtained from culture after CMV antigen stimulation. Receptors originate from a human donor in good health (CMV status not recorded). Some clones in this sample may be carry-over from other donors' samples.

The CDR3 nucleotides read TGTGCCAGTAGTAACACCAGGGGGCAAGAAGCTTTCTTT. Residues: CASSNTRGQEAFF. V and J are TRBV19 and TRBJ1-1, with 8 bases lining up with TRBD1. Germline trimming cut 4 bases from V and 8 bases from J; bases unmatched to any gene: 6. The CDR3 loop spans 13 amino acids. Germline lookup yields CDR1 LNHDA and CDR2 SQIVND (reference sequence).

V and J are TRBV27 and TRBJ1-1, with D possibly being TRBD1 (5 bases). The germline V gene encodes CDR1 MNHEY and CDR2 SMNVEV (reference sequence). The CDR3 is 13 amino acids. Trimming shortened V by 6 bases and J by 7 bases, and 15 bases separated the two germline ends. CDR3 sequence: CASRFSARGEAFF. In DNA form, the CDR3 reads TGTGCCAGCAGATTCAGCGCGAGGGGTGAAGCTTTCTTT.

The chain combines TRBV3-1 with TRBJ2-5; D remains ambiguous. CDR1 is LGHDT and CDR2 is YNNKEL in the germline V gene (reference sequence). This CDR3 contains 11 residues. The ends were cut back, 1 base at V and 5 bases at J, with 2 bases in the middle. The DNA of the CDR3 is TGTGCCAGCAGCCAAGCGGAGACCCAGTACTTC. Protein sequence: CASSQAETQYF.

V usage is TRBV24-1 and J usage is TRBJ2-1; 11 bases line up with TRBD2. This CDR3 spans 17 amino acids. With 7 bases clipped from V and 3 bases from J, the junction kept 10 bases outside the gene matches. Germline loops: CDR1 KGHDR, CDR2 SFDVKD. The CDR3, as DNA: TGTGCCACCAGAGGACGAAACGGGACTAGCGGCTACAATGAGCAGTTCTTC. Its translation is CATRGRNGTSGYNEQFF.

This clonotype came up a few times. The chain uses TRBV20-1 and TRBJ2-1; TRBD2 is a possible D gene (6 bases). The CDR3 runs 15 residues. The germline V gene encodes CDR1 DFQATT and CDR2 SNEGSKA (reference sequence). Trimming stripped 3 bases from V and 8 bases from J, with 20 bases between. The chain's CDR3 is CSASQNSGPGDEQFF. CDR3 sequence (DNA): TGCAGTGCTAGCCAAAACTCCGGGCCGGGGGATGAGCAGTTCTTC.

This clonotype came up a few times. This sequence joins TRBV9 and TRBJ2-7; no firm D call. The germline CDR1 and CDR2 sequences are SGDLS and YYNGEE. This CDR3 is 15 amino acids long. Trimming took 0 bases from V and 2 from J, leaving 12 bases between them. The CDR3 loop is CASSVATANAYEQYF. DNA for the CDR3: TGTGCCAGCAGCGTAGCTACGGCTAACGCCTACGAGCAGTACTTC.

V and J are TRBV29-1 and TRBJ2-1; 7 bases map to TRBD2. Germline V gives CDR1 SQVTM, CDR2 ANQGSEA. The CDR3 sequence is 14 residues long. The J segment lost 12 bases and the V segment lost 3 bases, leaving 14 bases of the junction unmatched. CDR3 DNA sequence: TGCAGCGTTGAGGCAGCGGGATGGGAAAGGGCGCAGTTCTTC. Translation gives CSVEAAGWERAQFF.

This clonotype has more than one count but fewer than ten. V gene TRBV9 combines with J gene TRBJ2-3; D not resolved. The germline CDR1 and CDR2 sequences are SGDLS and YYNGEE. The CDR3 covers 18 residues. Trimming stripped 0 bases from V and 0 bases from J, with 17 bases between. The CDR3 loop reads CASSVVGKGGSSTDTQYF. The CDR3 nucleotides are TGTGCCAGCAGCGTAGTTGGTAAGGGCGGTTCTAGCACAGATACGCAGTATTTT.

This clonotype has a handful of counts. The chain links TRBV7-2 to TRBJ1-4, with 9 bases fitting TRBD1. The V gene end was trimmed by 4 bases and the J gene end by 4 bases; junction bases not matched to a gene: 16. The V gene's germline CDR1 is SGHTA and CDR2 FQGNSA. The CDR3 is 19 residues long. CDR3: CASSSRGQGDLPFNEKLFF. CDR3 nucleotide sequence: TGTGCCAGCAGCTCAAGGGGACAGGGAGACCTTCCCTTTAATGAAAAACTGTTTTTT. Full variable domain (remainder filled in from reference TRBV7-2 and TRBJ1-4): GAGVSQSPSNKVTEKGKDVELRCDPISGHTALYWYRQSLGQGLEFLIYFQGNSAPDKSGLPSDRFSAERTGGSVSTLTIQRTQQEDSAVYLCASSSRGQGDLPFNEKLFFGSGTQLSVL.

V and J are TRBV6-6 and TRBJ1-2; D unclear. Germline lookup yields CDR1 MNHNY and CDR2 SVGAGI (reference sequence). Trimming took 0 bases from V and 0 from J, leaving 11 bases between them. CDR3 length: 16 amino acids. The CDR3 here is CASSYSTAQANYGYTF. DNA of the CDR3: TGTGCCAGCAGTTACTCGACCGCACAAGCTAACTATGGCTACACCTTC.

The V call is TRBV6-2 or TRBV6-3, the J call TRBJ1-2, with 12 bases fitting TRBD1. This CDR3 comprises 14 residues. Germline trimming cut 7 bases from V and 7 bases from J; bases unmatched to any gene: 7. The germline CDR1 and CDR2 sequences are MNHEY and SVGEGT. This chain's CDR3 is CASIGTGGVTGYTF. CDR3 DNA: TGTGCCAGCATTGGGACAGGGGGCGTCACTGGCTACACCTTC.

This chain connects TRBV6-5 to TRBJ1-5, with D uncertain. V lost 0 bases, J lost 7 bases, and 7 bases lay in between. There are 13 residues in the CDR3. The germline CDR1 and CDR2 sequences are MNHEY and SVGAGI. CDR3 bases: TGTGCCAGCAGTTACTCCGCCCAACAGCCCCAGCATTTT. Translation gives CASSYSAQQPQHF.

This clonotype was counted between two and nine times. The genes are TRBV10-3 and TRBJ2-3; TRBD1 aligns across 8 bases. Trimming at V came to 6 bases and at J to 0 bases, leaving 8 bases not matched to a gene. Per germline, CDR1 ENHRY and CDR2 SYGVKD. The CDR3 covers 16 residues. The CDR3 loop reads CAIRGSQGASTDTQYF. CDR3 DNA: TGTGCCATCAGGGGCAGTCAGGGGGCGAGCACAGATACGCAGTATTTT.

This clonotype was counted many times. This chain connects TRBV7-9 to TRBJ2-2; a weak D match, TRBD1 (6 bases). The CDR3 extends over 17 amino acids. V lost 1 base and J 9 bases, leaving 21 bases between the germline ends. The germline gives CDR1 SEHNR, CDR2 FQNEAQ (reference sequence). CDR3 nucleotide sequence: TGTGCCAGCAGCTTAGAGACCGACAGGACCCGACTTCGGGAGCTGTTTTTT. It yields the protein CASSLETDRTRLRELFF.

CDR3 sequence reads: CAIKGTDPNYGYTF. As DNA, the CDR3 is TGTGCCATCAAGGGGACAGACCCTAACTATGGCTACACCTTC. V and J are TRBV10-3 and TRBJ1-2; TRBD1 matches at 7 bases. The CDR3 totals 14 residues. Germline V CDR1 and CDR2: ENHRY, SYGVKD. V gave up 7 bases and J gave up 0 bases; unmatched junction bases: 5.

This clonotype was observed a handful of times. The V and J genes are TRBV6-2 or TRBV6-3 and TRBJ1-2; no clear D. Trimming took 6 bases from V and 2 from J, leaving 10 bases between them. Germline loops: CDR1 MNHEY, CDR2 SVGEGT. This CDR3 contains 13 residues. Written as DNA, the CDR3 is TGTGCCAGCAGCAGAATTACGAACTATGGCTACACCTTC. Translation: CASSRITNYGYTF.

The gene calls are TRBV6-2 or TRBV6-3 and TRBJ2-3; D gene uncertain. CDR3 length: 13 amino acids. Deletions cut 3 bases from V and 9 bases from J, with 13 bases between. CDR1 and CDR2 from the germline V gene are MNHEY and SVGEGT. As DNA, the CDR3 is TGTGCCAGCAGTTATCCCTCTCCAATAACGCAGTATTTT. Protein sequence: CASSYPSPITQYF.

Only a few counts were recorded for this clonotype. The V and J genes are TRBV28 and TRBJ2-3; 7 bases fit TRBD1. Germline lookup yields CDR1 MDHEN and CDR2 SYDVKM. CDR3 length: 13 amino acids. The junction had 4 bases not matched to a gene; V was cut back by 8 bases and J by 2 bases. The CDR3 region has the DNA TGTGCCAGCGAGGGACAGAACACAGATACGCAGTATTTT. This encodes CASEGQNTDTQYF.

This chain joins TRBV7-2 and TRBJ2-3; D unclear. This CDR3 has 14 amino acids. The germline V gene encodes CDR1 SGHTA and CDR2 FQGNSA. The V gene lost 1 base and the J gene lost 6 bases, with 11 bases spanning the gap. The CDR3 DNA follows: TGTGCCAGCAGCTTAGTATTGGGTTGGGATACGCAGTATTTT. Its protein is CASSLVLGWDTQYF.

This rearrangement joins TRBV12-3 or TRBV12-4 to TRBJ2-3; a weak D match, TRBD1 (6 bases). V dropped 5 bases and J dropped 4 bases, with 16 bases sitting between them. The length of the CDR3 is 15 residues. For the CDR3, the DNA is TGTGCCAGCAGTCAGTTCACAGGGTCCCCAGATACGCAGTATTTT. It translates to CASSQFTGSPDTQYF.

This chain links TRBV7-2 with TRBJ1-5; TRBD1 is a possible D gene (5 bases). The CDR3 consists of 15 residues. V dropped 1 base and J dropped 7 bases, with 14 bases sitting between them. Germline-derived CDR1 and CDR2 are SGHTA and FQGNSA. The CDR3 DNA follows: TGTGCCAGCAGCTTAGTTTTCTGGGGGAACCAGCCCCAGCATTTT. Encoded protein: CASSLVFWGNQPQHF.

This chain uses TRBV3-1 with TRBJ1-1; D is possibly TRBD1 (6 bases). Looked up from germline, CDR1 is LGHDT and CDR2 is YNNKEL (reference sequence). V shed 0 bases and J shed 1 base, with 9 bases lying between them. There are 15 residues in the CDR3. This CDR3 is CASSQDVGANTEAFF. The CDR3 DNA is TGTGCCAGCAGCCAAGATGTGGGGGCGAACACTGAAGCTTTCTTT. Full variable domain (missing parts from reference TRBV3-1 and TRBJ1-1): DTAVSQTPKYLVTQMGNDKSIKCEQNLGHDTMYWYKQDSKKFLKIMFSYNNKELIINETVPNRFSPKSPDKAHLNLHINSLELGDSAVYFCASSQDVGANTEAFFGQGTRLTVV.

The CDR3 DNA follows: TGCAGCGTTGATTATAGCGGGGAAAGCACAGATACGCAGTATTTT. Translating gives CSVDYSGESTDTQYF. The V gene is TRBV29-1, the J gene TRBJ2-3, with 8 positions matching TRBD2. Germline V CDR1 and CDR2: SQVTM, ANQGSEA. The CDR3 consists of 15 residues. V lost 3 bases and J lost 0; bases outside the gene matches: 5.

This CDR3 reads CASRQGRPLNEQFF. The DNA of the CDR3 is TGTGCCAGCAGACAGGGACGTCCCCTCAATGAGCAGTTCTTC. The chain is built from TRBV28 and TRBJ2-1, with a tentative D call TRBD1 (6 bases). V shed 6 bases and J shed 6 bases, with 15 bases lying between them. This CDR3 spans 14 amino acids. CDR1 MDHEN and CDR2 SYDVKM come from the germline V gene.